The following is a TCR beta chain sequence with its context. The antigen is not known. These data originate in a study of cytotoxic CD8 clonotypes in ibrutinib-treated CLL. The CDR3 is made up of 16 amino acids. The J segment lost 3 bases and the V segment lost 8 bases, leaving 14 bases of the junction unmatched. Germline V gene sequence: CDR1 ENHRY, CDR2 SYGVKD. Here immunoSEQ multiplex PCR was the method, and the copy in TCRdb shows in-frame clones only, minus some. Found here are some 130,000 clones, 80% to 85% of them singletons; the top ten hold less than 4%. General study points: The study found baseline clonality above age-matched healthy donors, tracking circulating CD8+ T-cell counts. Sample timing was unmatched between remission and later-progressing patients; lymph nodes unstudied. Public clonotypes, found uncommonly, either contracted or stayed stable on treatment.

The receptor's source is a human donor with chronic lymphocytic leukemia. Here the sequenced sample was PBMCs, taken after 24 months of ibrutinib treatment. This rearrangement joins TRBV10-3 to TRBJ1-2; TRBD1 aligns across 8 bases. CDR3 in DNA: TGTGCCATCTCCTCCGGGACAGGCCTACTGGACTATGGCTACACCTTC. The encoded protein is CAISSGTGLLDYGYTF.